The rows below give T cell receptor beta chains drawn from one sample of a study of regulatory T cells in long-lasting Graves disease. TCRdb re-called the multiplex PCR reads through MiXCR, storing one row per CDR3 protein. The table lists 200,000 to 250,000 distinct CDR3 sequences, around 19% of them singletons, with over 20% in the top ten. The sequencing here drew on peripheral blood mononuclear cells (PBMCs), taken at new diagnosis, from a patient treated with antithyroid drugs. Receptors originate from a female donor with Graves disease. Both conserved end residues are part of each CDR3. D genes are given only for firm matches. Size tells how often a clone was seen (once, few, many) or the class of an expanded clone, and some rows leave it out.

TRBV7-2	-	TRBJ2-1	many	CASSLAQANEQFF	TGTGCCAGCAGCTTAGCTCAGGCCAATGAGCAGTTCTTC
TRBV11-2	TRBD1	TRBJ1-1	many	CASSSAQGRVTEAFF	TGTGCCAGCAGCTCCGCACAGGGGCGAGTCACTGAAGCTTTCTTT
TRBV2	TRBD2	TRBJ2-6	few	CASSEPGTASSSGRAGANVLTF	TGTGCCAGCAGTGAACCCGGGACAGCTTCTTCTAGCGGGAGGGCTGGGGCCAACGTCCTGACTTTC
TRBV19	-	TRBJ1-6	few	CPSSMVDRRDSPLHF	TGTCCCAGTAGTATGGTAGACAGGAGAGATTCACCCCTCCACTTT
TRBV11-2	-	TRBJ1-1	few	CASSPHKTGNTEAFF	TGTGCCAGCAGCCCCCACAAGACGGGGAACACTGAAGCTTTCTTT
TRBV10-3	-	TRBJ1-1	many	CAISDAGAGRTEAFF	TGTGCCATCAGTGATGCTGGGGCGGGACGCACTGAAGCTTTCTTT
TRBV28	TRBD1	TRBJ1-2	many	CASSPFPGTAYGYTF	TGTGCCAGCAGTCCCTTTCCCGGGACAGCGTATGGCTACACCTTC
TRBV12-3/TRBV12-4	-	TRBJ1-2	many	CASSPLGATQGPYGYTF	TGTGCCAGCAGTCCACTAGGGGCGACACAGGGACCGTATGGCTACACCTTC
TRBV4-3	-	TRBJ1-1	many	CASSQVAENTEAFF	TGCGCCAGCAGCCAAGTCGCGGAGAACACTGAAGCTTTCTTT
TRBV19	-	TRBJ1-3	many	CASSLSGNTIYF	TGTGCCAGTAGCCTGTCTGGAAACACCATATATTTT
TRBV6-2/TRBV6-3	-	TRBJ1-5	few	CATSISDNQPQHF	TGTGCCACCTCCATCTCAGACAATCAGCCCCAGCATTTT
TRBV27	TRBD2	TRBJ2-1	few	CASSPRLAGGTPNEQFF	TGTGCCAGCAGTCCCCGATTAGCGGGGGGCACGCCAAATGAGCAGTTCTTC
TRBV27	-	TRBJ1-1	many	CASSIAGSTEAFF	TGTGCCAGCAGCATTGCAGGGAGCACTGAAGCTTTCTTT
TRBV18	TRBD1	TRBJ2-3	many	CASSPDRAQDTQYF	TGTGCCAGCTCCCCGGACAGGGCACAAGATACGCAGTATTTT
TRBV20-1	-	TRBJ1-2	many	CSARVIGSGAANYGYTF	TGCAGTGCTAGAGTCATCGGGAGCGGAGCCGCTAACTATGGCTACACCTTC
TRBV9	TRBD2	TRBJ2-3	-	CASSVEGTSGRAKDTQYF	TGTGCCAGCAGCGTAGAGGGGACTAGCGGGAGGGCCAAAGATACGCAGTATTTT
TRBV5-1	TRBD1	TRBJ1-3	many	CASSLEQGALGNTIYF	TGCGCCAGCAGCTTGGAACAGGGGGCCCTTGGAAACACCATATATTTT
TRBV2	TRBD2	TRBJ2-1	-	CASSAHFASGKYNEQFF	TGTGCCAGCAGTGCCCATTTTGCTAGCGGGAAGTACAATGAGCAGTTCTTC
TRBV15	TRBD1	TRBJ1-2	many	CATSRDRVGYGYTF	TGTGCCACCAGTAGAGACAGGGTTGGGTATGGCTACACCTTC
TRBV5-4	TRBD2	TRBJ2-3	-	CASSPSGRGADTQYF	TGTGCCAGCAGCCCCAGCGGGAGAGGGGCAGATACGCAGTATTTT
TRBV5-1	TRBD1	TRBJ1-1	many	CASSLNRGEGAFF	TGCGCCAGCAGTCTAAACAGGGGCGAAGGAGCTTTCTTT
TRBV12-3/TRBV12-4	TRBD2	TRBJ2-1	many	CASSFPGGTGNEQFF	TGTGCCAGCAGTTTTCCGGGAGGTACGGGCAATGAGCAGTTCTTC
TRBV20-1	TRBD2	TRBJ2-2	many	CSARGPGLAGKTGELFF	TGCAGTGCTAGGGGGCCAGGACTAGCGGGAAAGACCGGGGAGCTGTTTTTT
TRBV24-1	-	TRBJ1-2	-	CATSGGEANYGYTF	TGTGCCACCAGTGGGGGAGAGGCTAACTATGGCTACACCTTC
TRBV20-1	TRBD1	TRBJ1-2	-	CSATGDSGSGYTF	TGCAGTGCCACAGGGGACTCCGGTAGTGGCTACACCTTC
TRBV7-6	TRBD2	TRBJ2-3	-	CASSLEVAGGASTDTQYF	TGTGCCAGCAGCTTAGAAGTAGCGGGCGGGGCTAGCACAGATACGCAGTATTTT
TRBV27	TRBD1	TRBJ2-2	many	CASSFKAGGHGELFF	TGTGCCAGCAGTTTTAAGGCAGGGGGCCACGGGGAGCTGTTTTTT
TRBV11-2	-	TRBJ2-7	many	CASSLESGGKQYF	TGTGCCAGCAGCTTAGAGTCGGGGGGCAAGCAGTACTTC
TRBV7-9	-	TRBJ2-3	many	CASSPNRLGPSGQYF	TGTGCCAGCAGCCCTAATCGACTAGGTCCTTCTGGGCAGTATTTT
TRBV2	-	TRBJ2-1	many	CASSDGPYNEQFF	TGTGCCAGCAGTGATGGACCTTACAATGAGCAGTTCTTC
TRBV25-1	-	TRBJ1-5	-	CASSDSRQEKRYSNQPQHF	TGTGCCAGCAGTGACTCACGACAGGAAAAGCGGTATAGCAATCAGCCCCAGCATTTT
TRBV4-3	-	TRBJ2-7	many	CASSPGPMTYEQYF	TGCGCCAGCAGTCCGGGACCCATGACCTACGAGCAGTACTTC
TRBV12-5	-	TRBJ2-6	-	CASGLVLSNSGANALTF	TGTGCTAGTGGTTTGGTACTGAGTAACTCTGGGGCCAACGCCCTGACTTTC
TRBV5-4	TRBD2	TRBJ2-5	-	CASSPPTSGAKETQYF	TGTGCCAGCAGCCCGCCGACTAGCGGAGCTAAAGAGACCCAGTACTTC
TRBV20-1	TRBD1	TRBJ1-1	many	CSARKDRSTEAFF	TGCAGTGCTAGGAAGGACAGGTCGACTGAAGCTTTCTTT
TRBV11-2	-	TRBJ2-7	many	CASSLGIEQYF	TGTGCCAGCAGCTTAGGGATCGAGCAGTACTTC
TRBV19	TRBD1	TRBJ2-1	-	CASSNRDSTSYNEQFF	TGTGCCAGTAGTAATAGGGACAGCACCTCCTACAATGAGCAGTTCTTC
TRBV27	TRBD1	TRBJ2-3	-	CASSLSDRGRSDTQYF	TGTGCCAGCAGTCTGTCGGACAGGGGGCGATCAGATACGCAGTATTTT
TRBV12-5	-	TRBJ2-7	many	CASVLYYEQYF	TGTGCTAGTGTCCTGTACTACGAGCAGTACTTC
TRBV11-2	TRBD1	TRBJ2-1	many	CASSFTTGGNEQFF	TGTGCCAGCAGTTTCACGACAGGGGGGAATGAGCAGTTCTTC
TRBV6-4	TRBD2	TRBJ2-3	-	CASSRLAEDTDTQYF	TGTGCCAGCAGCCGACTAGCGGAAGACACAGATACGCAGTATTTT
TRBV6-1	-	TRBJ1-5	many	CASSVMGQLNQPQHF	TGTGCCAGCAGTGTAATGGGCCAGCTAAATCAGCCCCAGCATTTT
TRBV6-9	-	TRBJ1-5	many	CASSYISGEQPQHF	TGTGCCAGCAGTTACATCAGCGGTGAACAGCCCCAGCATTTT
TRBV6-2/TRBV6-3	-	TRBJ1-6	many	CASRAAGYNSPLHF	TGTGCCAGCAGGGCCGCGGGCTATAATTCACCCCTCCACTTT
TRBV27	TRBD2	TRBJ2-3	many	CASRVAGGTDTQYF	TGTGCCAGCAGAGTAGCGGGAGGAACGGATACGCAGTATTTT
TRBV2	TRBD1	TRBJ1-2	many	CASRSGTGWDGYTF	TGTGCCAGCAGATCCGGGACAGGGTGGGATGGCTACACCTTC
TRBV12-3/TRBV12-4	-	TRBJ1-2	many	CASSSSTGKHGYTF	TGTGCCAGCAGCTCGAGTACAGGGAAGCATGGCTACACCTTC
TRBV11-3	TRBD2	TRBJ2-1	many	CASSLGVAGAYNEQFF	TGTGCCAGCAGCTTAGGCGTAGCGGGGGCCTACAATGAGCAGTTCTTC
TRBV20-1	TRBD1	TRBJ2-7	many	CSARDGRQGLLDEQYF	TGCAGTGCTAGAGATGGGCGACAGGGCCTCTTGGACGAGCAGTACTTC
TRBV27	-	TRBJ2-2	many	CASSFSQNTGELFF	TGTGCCAGCAGTTTCAGCCAAAACACCGGGGAGCTGTTTTTT
TRBV30	-	TRBJ2-7	many	CAWSYGKVYEQYF	TGTGCCTGGAGTTACGGGAAGGTCTACGAGCAGTACTTC
TRBV29-1	-	TRBJ1-2	many	CSGLGNYGYTF	TGCAGCGGTTTAGGGAACTATGGCTACACCTTC
TRBV28	TRBD1	TRBJ2-7	many	CASLNRGADEQYF	TGTGCCAGCTTAAACAGGGGCGCGGACGAGCAGTACTTC
TRBV6-2/TRBV6-3	TRBD2	TRBJ2-3	-	CASRGSKGGLAGYGDTQYF	TGTGCCAGCAGAGGGAGCAAGGGGGGACTAGCGGGATATGGAGATACGCAGTATTTT
TRBV19	TRBD2	TRBJ2-7	many	CASRLFAGAPHPYEQYF	TGTGCCAGTAGACTTTTTGCGGGAGCACCGCACCCCTACGAGCAGTACTTC
TRBV20-1	-	TRBJ1-1	many	CSANPNRDMNTEAFF	TGCAGTGCTAACCCAAACCGGGACATGAACACTGAAGCTTTCTTT
TRBV28	-	TRBJ2-5	many	CASSFWAGSQETQYF	TGTGCCAGCAGTTTTTGGGCCGGCAGCCAAGAGACCCAGTACTTC